This TCR beta chain was recorded in a study of beta chain features in type 1 diabetes. Study outcomes and limitations: Across all four CD4+ subsets, people with type 1 diabetes showed modestly shorter TCRB CDR3s. The naive, central memory and Treg TCRB repertoires of patients appeared to be more similar to one another than those of healthy donors. Type 1 diabetes patients had fewer VDJ junction insertions and more deletions. Sequencing of cDNA might inflate the share of cells that strongly express TCR.

With respect to this clone: Its specificity is not known.

Expressed TCRB transcripts were sequenced after all isolated RNA was converted to cDNA. TCRdb's copy holds only in-frame clones and misses some; the assay was immunoSEQ multiplex PCR. Here the sample spans approximately 160,000 clones, approximately 9.1% being singletons. Germline V lookup: CDR1 SGHTA, CDR2 FQGNSA. V shed 3 bases and J shed 8 bases, with 10 bases lying between them. This CDR3 has 13 amino acids. Sequenced material: central memory CD4+ T cells from blood. This chain links TRBV7-2 with TRBJ1-4, with D possibly TRBD1 on 6 matching bases. This receptor was identified in a woman aged 18-35 years in good health. CDR3 DNA sequence: TGTGCCAGCAGCTTTTTGGGGGCCGAAAAACTGTTTTTT. Encoded protein: CASSFLGAEKLFF.